This TCR beta chain was captured by sequencing in a study of blood T cells in healthy people across ages. The wider study: Capture via template switching afforded approximately one barcoded beta molecule per two T cells.

Losses at the gene ends were 2 bases for V and 9 bases for J; bases not matched to a gene: 6. CDR3 length equals 14 residues. Germline V lookup: CDR1 ENHRY, CDR2 SYGVKD. Sample-barcoded 5' priming and a J-beta primer mix drove a second PCR of roughly 7 to 11 cycles. Per-sample output comprised a minimum of 2.5 million paired-end reads containing CDR3. TCRdb fed the 5' RACE reads into MiXCR, producing one record per CDR3 protein. The sample includes more than 1,400,000 distinct CDR3 sequences, about 40% seen only once; the top ten take roughly 8.2%. Donor samples were obtained from healthy Caucasian individuals from Russia, aged 6 to 90.

This clonotype was obtained from a woman under 30 in good health. The chain has TRBV10-3 and TRBJ1-5; 8 nucleotides agree with TRBD1. Sample: blood. The CDR3 reads CAISEVAGQGPQHF. The CDR3 nucleotides are TGTGCCATCAGTGAGGTGGCAGGACAGGGGCCCCAGCATTTT.